Shown below are 13 T cell receptor beta chains from a single sample sequenced in a study of shared T cell receptors in the human thymus. Some clones are missing from TCRdb's copy, which holds only in-frame ones; the method was immunoSEQ multiplex PCR. The data show a few hundred thousand clones, more than 85% seen once. The specimen was thymocytes. The receptors come from a human donor.

The chain joins TRBV27 to TRBJ1-2; 9 nucleotides agree with TRBD1. This CDR3 is built from 12 residues. V shed 6 bases, J shed 8 bases, and the junction held 4 bases outside the gene matches. The germline CDR1 and CDR2 sequences are MNHEY and SMNVEV (reference sequence). The chain's CDR3 is CASSGTGFGYTF. The CDR3 DNA reads TGTGCCAGCAGCGGGACAGGGTTCGGCTACACCTTC.

The chain has TRBV10-3 and TRBJ2-1, with D possibly TRBD1 on 5 matching bases. The CDR3 spans 15 residues. V dropped 7 bases and J dropped 5 bases, with 18 bases sitting between them. Looked up from germline, CDR1 is ENHRY and CDR2 is SYGVKD. The CDR3 region is CAITQAGKQNNEQFF. The CDR3 DNA is TGTGCCATCACCCAGGCAGGGAAGCAAAACAATGAGCAGTTCTTC.

CDR3 loop: CASEGEQFF. CDR3 DNA sequence: TGTGCCAGCGAGGGTGAGCAGTTCTTC. V usage is TRBV6-5 and J usage is TRBJ2-1; tentatively, D is TRBD2 (5 bases). The V gene's germline CDR1 is MNHEY and CDR2 SVGAGI. The germline V and J ends were trimmed by 8 bases and 9 bases, with 5 bases remaining between them. This CDR3 spans 9 amino acids.

The V call is TRBV28, the J call TRBJ1-5; D gene uncertain. The V gene's germline CDR1 is MDHEN and CDR2 SYDVKM. The CDR3 consists of 19 residues. Trimming removed 6 bases from V and 1 base from J, with 25 bases in between. The CDR3 DNA is TGTGCCAGCAGGCCCGGACCCCTCACAATCTTGGGGAGCAATCAGCCCCAGCATTTT. This sequence encodes CASRPGPLTILGSNQPQHF.

This chain joins TRBV2 and TRBJ1-2, with 7 nucleotides matching TRBD1. CDR1 and CDR2 from the germline V gene are SNHLY and FYNNEI. V shed 6 bases, J shed 8 bases, and the junction held 12 bases outside the gene matches. This CDR3 is 14 amino acids long. The CDR3 region is CASRIQGTGGGYTF. The CDR3 DNA follows: TGTGCCAGCAGGATACAGGGGACGGGAGGGGGCTACACCTTC.

This chain uses TRBV5-6 with TRBJ2-5, with D tentatively TRBD1 (5 bases). With 2 bases removed from V and 2 bases from J, the gap between germline ends came to 13 bases. This CDR3 region has 15 residues. Germline V lookup: CDR1 SGHDT, CDR2 YYEEEE. Here the CDR3 reads CASSFYRQPQETQYF. CDR3 in DNA: TGTGCCAGCAGCTTTTACCGACAGCCACAAGAGACCCAGTACTTC.

As for this clone: The same CDR3 also results from other DNA sequences found in this sample. The chain links TRBV6-5 to TRBJ2-7, with a possible D match to TRBD2 (5 bases). Deletions cut 2 bases from V and 1 base from J, with 9 bases between. Germline V gene data show CDR1 as MNHEY and CDR2 as SVGAGI. The CDR3 is 14 residues long. The CDR3 DNA reads as TGTGCCAGCAGTTACAGCGGCGGATCCTACGAGCAGTACTTC. Translated: CASSYSGGSYEQYF.

The rearrangement links TRBV5-1 to TRBJ2-1, with TRBD1 matching 9 bases. V was pared by 3 bases and J by 7 bases, with 8 bases of the junction left unmatched. The CDR3 totals 15 residues. Germline V CDR1 and CDR2: SGHRS, YFSETQ. CDR3 nucleotide sequence: TGCGCCAGCAGCTCTCGGACAGGGGCAATGAATGAGCAGTTCTTC. Protein product: CASSSRTGAMNEQFF. Filled out from reference TRBV5-1 and TRBJ2-1, the complete variable domain reads KAGVTQTPRYLIKTRGQQVTLSCSPISGHRSVSWYQQTPGQGLQFLFEYFSETQRNKGNFPGRFSGRQFSNSRSEMNVSTLELGDSALYLCASSSRTGAMNEQFFGPGTRLTVL.

This clone was picked up one time. The gene calls are TRBV15 and TRBJ2-4, with 10 bases matching TRBD2. This CDR3 is 16 amino acids long. After removal of 6 bases from V and 2 bases from J, the junction contained 7 bases not matched to a gene. Germline CDR1 is LNHNV and CDR2 is YYDKDF (reference sequence). The CDR3 nucleotides read TGTGCCACCAGTGTAGCGGGAGGCTGGTCCAAAAACATTCAGTACTTC. It yields the protein CATSVAGGWSKNIQYF.

The rearrangement joins TRBV18 to TRBJ2-7; tentatively, D is TRBD2 (6 bases). Trimming removed 6 bases at V and 7 bases at J, with 13 bases between. The CDR3 spans 12 residues. Looked up from germline, CDR1 is KGHSH and CDR2 is LQKENI. The CDR3 DNA follows: TGTGCCAGCTCGGTTAGCGGTGGGGAGCAGTACTTC. Its protein is CASSVSGGEQYF.

The J gene is TRBJ2-1, the V gene TRBV11-3, with D possibly TRBD2 on 6 matching bases. CDR1 and CDR2 (germline): SGHNT, YENEEA. CDR3 length equals 16 residues. Between the trimmed V and J ends, which lost 0 bases and 9 bases, there was a span of 18 bases. The CDR3 reads CASSLDRSRGRSEQFF. CDR3 bases: TGTGCCAGCAGCTTAGATCGATCGCGGGGTAGGAGTGAGCAGTTCTTC.

The chain recombines TRBV5-4 with TRBJ1-2; 10 positions agree with TRBD1. CDR1 is SGHNT, CDR2 YYREEE, per germline (reference sequence). Trimming removed 6 bases from V and 3 bases from J; junction bases left unmatched: 11. The CDR3 covers 16 residues. CDR3 in DNA: TGTGCCAGCAATATCGCGGGACAGGGGTTGTACTATGGCTACACCTTC. Its translation is CASNIAGQGLYYGYTF.

The rearrangement uses TRBV5-4 and TRBJ1-5, with D perhaps matching TRBD1 (6 bases). The ends were cut back, 4 bases at V and 7 bases at J, with 12 bases in the middle. The CDR3 is made up of 13 amino acids. CDR1 is SGHNT and CDR2 is YYREEE in the germline V gene (reference sequence). The CDR3 is CASSPSGGQPQHF. CDR3 DNA: TGTGCCAGCAGCCCATCCGGGGGCCAGCCCCAGCATTTT.